This is a list of T cell receptor beta chains from one sample in a study of technical replicates of blood from several donors. Data came from immunoSEQ multiplex PCR; TCRdb stores just in-frame clones and leaves some out. The sample contains about 70,000 clones, about 94% of which appear only once. The sample was T cells isolated from PBMCs. Receptors were obtained from a human donor in good health. CDR3s include the opening cysteine and the closing phenylalanine or tryptophan. Each record gives: J gene, D gene, V gene, clone size, CDR3 DNA, CDR3 protein. D genes are given only for firm matches. Clone size is shown for a subset of rows, as once, few, many or a class of expanded clone.

J gene: TRBJ2-1; D gene: TRBD2; V gene: TRBV28; clone size: NA; CDR3 DNA: TGTGCCAGCAGTTTAGGCGGGAGGCAGGATGAGCAGTTCTTC; CDR3 protein: CASSLGGRQDEQFF
J gene: TRBJ2-1; D gene: TRBD2; V gene: TRBV5-1; clone size: NA; CDR3 DNA: TGCGCCAGCAGCTTGGGAGGTAGCGGGGTTCACAATGAGCAGTTCTTC; CDR3 protein: CASSLGGSGVHNEQFF
J gene: TRBJ1-1; D gene: NA; V gene: TRBV4-3; clone size: NA; CDR3 DNA: TGCGCCAGCAGCCAAGATTCCTGGGGCATGAACACTGAAGCTTTCTTT; CDR3 protein: CASSQDSWGMNTEAFF
J gene: TRBJ1-4; D gene: NA; V gene: TRBV4-1; clone size: NA; CDR3 DNA: TGCGCCAGCAGCCAAGTAGTCGCGAATGAAAAACTGTTTTTT; CDR3 protein: CASSQVVANEKLFF
J gene: TRBJ2-2; D gene: TRBD2; V gene: TRBV10-2; clone size: NA; CDR3 DNA: TGCGCCAGCAGTGAGTCGAGCGGGAGGGGGGCCGGGGAGCTGTTTTTT; CDR3 protein: CASSESSGRGAGELFF
J gene: TRBJ1-4; D gene: NA; V gene: TRBV6-5; clone size: NA; CDR3 DNA: TGTGCCAGCAGTTACGATCGAGGGCCTAATGAAAAACTGTTTTTT; CDR3 protein: CASSYDRGPNEKLFF
J gene: TRBJ2-7; D gene: TRBD1; V gene: TRBV5-1; clone size: NA; CDR3 DNA: TGCGCCAGCCGGACCGGGACAGGTCTTGCCTACGAGCAGTACTTC; CDR3 protein: CASRTGTGLAYEQYF
J gene: TRBJ1-1; D gene: NA; V gene: TRBV19; clone size: NA; CDR3 DNA: TGTGCCAGTAGTAAGAGGGTTTGGAACACTGAAGCTTTCTTT; CDR3 protein: CASSKRVWNTEAFF
J gene: TRBJ2-5; D gene: NA; V gene: TRBV5-1; clone size: NA; CDR3 DNA: TGCGCCAGCAGCTTGGAAGGGGGCGCGGGGGAGACCCAGTACTTC; CDR3 protein: CASSLEGGAGETQYF
J gene: TRBJ2-3; D gene: NA; V gene: TRBV7-2; clone size: NA; CDR3 DNA: TGTGCCAGCAGCTTACTGACGGGAGCGACAGATACGCAGTATTTT; CDR3 protein: CASSLLTGATDTQYF
J gene: TRBJ2-7; D gene: NA; V gene: TRBV7-9; clone size: NA; CDR3 DNA: TGTGCCAGCAGCGAATCAAACAGGGAGGGGAACGAGCAGTACTTC; CDR3 protein: CASSESNREGNEQYF
J gene: TRBJ1-1; D gene: NA; V gene: TRBV6-5; clone size: NA; CDR3 DNA: TGTGCCAGCAGTTATGGGGAAGGGGTCACTGAAGCTTTCTTT; CDR3 protein: CASSYGEGVTEAFF
J gene: TRBJ1-3; D gene: NA; V gene: TRBV30; clone size: NA; CDR3 DNA: TGTGCCTGGACTCTGCGCCCACAGGCTGGAAACACCATATATTTT; CDR3 protein: CAWTLRPQAGNTIYF
J gene: TRBJ1-1; D gene: NA; V gene: TRBV4-2; clone size: NA; CDR3 DNA: TGTGCCAGCAGCTCCAGCACAGGGTGGACTGAAGCTTTCTTT; CDR3 protein: CASSSSTGWTEAFF
J gene: TRBJ1-1; D gene: TRBD1; V gene: TRBV4-1; clone size: NA; CDR3 DNA: TGCGCCAGCAGCCAACCGGGACAGGGGGATTCTGAAGCTTTCTTT; CDR3 protein: CASSQPGQGDSEAFF
J gene: TRBJ2-2; D gene: NA; V gene: TRBV2; clone size: NA; CDR3 DNA: TGTGCCAGCAAGACACTAGCTCATACCGGGGAGCTGTTTTTT; CDR3 protein: CASKTLAHTGELFF
J gene: TRBJ2-7; D gene: NA; V gene: TRBV11-2; clone size: NA; CDR3 DNA: TGTGCCAGCAGCCGACCTACGACTCTCTCCTACGAGCAGTACTTC; CDR3 protein: CASSRPTTLSYEQYF
J gene: TRBJ2-2; D gene: TRBD2; V gene: TRBV19; clone size: few; CDR3 DNA: TGTGCCAGTACCCAACTAGCGGGAGATGCCGGGGAGCTGTTTTTT; CDR3 protein: CASTQLAGDAGELFF
J gene: TRBJ2-7; D gene: TRBD2; V gene: TRBV5-6; clone size: NA; CDR3 DNA: TGTGCCAGCAGTTATGGACTAGCGGACTACGAGCAGTACTTC; CDR3 protein: CASSYGLADYEQYF
J gene: TRBJ2-2; D gene: TRBD2; V gene: TRBV19; clone size: once; CDR3 DNA: TGTGCCAGTAGTCCGACTAGCGGGAGACTCGGGGAGCTGTTTTTT; CDR3 protein: CASSPTSGRLGELFF
J gene: TRBJ1-2; D gene: NA; V gene: TRBV7-2; clone size: NA; CDR3 DNA: TGTGCCAGCACCGTAGGGGGTGGCTACACCTTC; CDR3 protein: CASTVGGGYTF
J gene: TRBJ1-1; D gene: NA; V gene: TRBV12-5; clone size: NA; CDR3 DNA: TGTGCTAGTGCCATCCAGGGGCGTAGTGGTACTGAAGCTTTCTTT; CDR3 protein: CASAIQGRSGTEAFF
J gene: TRBJ2-1; D gene: TRBD2; V gene: TRBV29-1; clone size: NA; CDR3 DNA: TGCAGCACACGGACTAGCGGGAGTTTAGATGAGCAGTTCTTC; CDR3 protein: CSTRTSGSLDEQFF